This T cell receptor beta chain came from a study of cytomegalovirus exposure and HLA in healthy donors. Study observations and caveats: The listing of 150 to 200 TCR beta chains classed them as cytomegalovirus-associated.

A remark on this clone: Its specificity is unknown.

It was with 60 Vbeta and 13 Jbeta primers that the PCR ran. Authors' analysis steps: As a later analysis found, there were about 80 million unique TCR beta chains, of which roughly 11 million were shared. The assay was immunoSEQ multiplex PCR, and TCRdb's table has in-frame clones only and misses some. V and J calls and clone size are copied from that table; D and trimming were computed from the DNA. The profile shows more than 80,000 clones, 55% to 75% of them singletons. The CDR3 contains 13 residues. The V and J ends lost 0 bases and 4 bases respectively, with 6 bases between them. The germline V gene encodes CDR1 SGHTA and CDR2 FQGNSA.

The clonotype was recovered from a man between 45 and 60 years old in good health and CMV-seronegative. This chain connects TRBV7-2 to TRBJ1-2; D is unclear. Sequencing was done on a sample of PBMCs. The CDR3 DNA follows: TGTGCCAGCAGCTTAGCCCGGGGCTATGGCTACACCTTC. Its translation is CASSLARGYGYTF.